A single sample is the source of the 3 T cell receptor beta chains below, sequenced in a study of cytomegalovirus exposure and HLA in healthy donors. A multiplex PCR was run with 60 Vbeta primers and 13 Jbeta primers. This table comes from immunoSEQ multiplex PCR, and its TCRdb copy is limited to in-frame clones, with some not included. The repertoire consists of 200,000 or so clones, with more than 75% occurring once and the leading ten covering about 1.2%. The sequencing sample was made of PBMCs. The receptor source for this set is a human donor in good health.

This rearrangement joins TRBV6-1 to TRBJ2-1, with D possibly matching TRBD1 (7 bases). Germline CDR1 MNHNS, CDR2 SASEGT. This CDR3 comprises 13 residues. Trimming stripped 7 bases from V and 3 bases from J, with 10 bases between. This CDR3 reads CASMRDSYNEQFF. The CDR3 DNA sequence: TGTGCCAGCATGCGGGACAGCTACAATGAGCAGTTCTTC.

The CDR3 coding sequence is TGCGCCAGCAGCTTGGGCGACAGGGACTACAATGAGCAGTTCTTC. It encodes CASSLGDRDYNEQFF. The gene calls are TRBV5-1 and TRBJ2-1, with 7 bases that match TRBD1. The V segment lost 0 bases and the J segment 3 bases; nucleotides outside the gene matches: 3. The CDR3 contains 15 residues. Germline assignment: CDR1 SGHRS and CDR2 YFSETQ.

The V call is TRBV4-1, the J call TRBJ2-1; 11 nucleotides align to TRBD2. Losses at the gene ends were 0 bases for V and 4 bases for J; bases not matched to a gene: 5. The germline V gene encodes CDR1 MGHRA and CDR2 YSYEKL. The CDR3 consists of 17 residues. The CDR3 coding sequence is TGCGCCAGCAGCCAAGAAGGGCTAGCGGGAGGTTACAATGAGCAGTTCTTC. Amino acids: CASSQEGLAGGYNEQFF.